These 27 T cell receptor beta chains came from one sample sequenced in a study of cytomegalovirus exposure and HLA in healthy donors. PCR amplification relied on 60 Vbeta primers (plus 13 Jbeta primers). Measured with immunoSEQ multiplex PCR; TCRdb has only the in-frame clones, and not every one. Among more than 200,000 clones listed, 60% to 80% were seen once. Sequenced: PBMCs. These receptors originate from a man younger than 35 in good health and CMV-seronegative.

V and J are TRBV2 and TRBJ1-3; 9 positions match TRBD1. The CDR3 runs 16 residues. Germline V gene data show CDR1 as SNHLY and CDR2 as FYNNEI. V dropped 6 bases and J dropped 5; count of bases not matched to a gene: 11. The CDR3 sequence is CASSDLGTGIRNTIYF. The CDR3 DNA is TGTGCCAGCAGCGACCTTGGGACAGGGATTAGAAACACCATATATTTT. Full variable domain (missing parts from reference TRBV2 and TRBJ1-3): EPEVTQTPSHQVTQMGQEVILRCVPISNHLYFYWYRQILGQKVEFLVSFYNNEISEKSEIFDDQFSVERPDGSNFTLKIRSTKLEDSAMYFCASSDLGTGIRNTIYFGEGSWLTVV.

The chain links TRBV7-9 to TRBJ1-2, with a weak D call TRBD1 (5 bases). The ends were cut back, 1 base at V and 2 bases at J, with 8 bases in the middle. CDR3 length: 14 amino acids. The germline CDR1 and CDR2 sequences are SEHNR and FQNEAQ (reference sequence). The CDR3 coding sequence is TGTGCCAGCAGCTTAGACGGGGGGAACTATGGCTACACCTTC. Protein sequence: CASSLDGGNYGYTF.

Of note for this clone: The junction does not match germline at one end; this may be a read error. The V call is TRBV7-9, the J call TRBJ2-7; D is possibly TRBD1 (5 bases). Germline lookup yields CDR1 SEHNR and CDR2 FQNEAQ (reference sequence). This CDR3 is 16 amino acids long. The CDR3 reads CSSSLASTRDSYEQYF. As DNA, the CDR3 is TGTTCCAGCAGCTTAGCTTCCACCAGGGACTCCTACGAGCAGTACTTC.

This clone was seen a handful of times. J is TRBJ2-3 and V is TRBV5-1; no clear D. Per the germline V gene, CDR1 is SGHRS and CDR2 is YFSETQ. V shed 0 bases and J shed 6 bases, with 11 bases lying between them. The CDR3 sequence is 14 residues long. CDR3 protein: CASSLGQARDTQYF. CDR3 coding DNA: TGCGCCAGCAGCTTGGGGCAGGCCAGGGATACGCAGTATTTT.

The rearrangement joins TRBV21-1 to TRBJ1-2. TRBV21-1 is classified as a pseudogene. This CDR3 has 14 amino acids. As DNA, the CDR3 is TGTGCCAGGAAGGAGGCAGGCACTAACTATGGCTACACCTTC. Translation: CARKEAGTNYGYTF.

The rearrangement links TRBV9 to TRBJ1-5, with a possible D match to TRBD1 (6 bases). V dropped 0 bases and J dropped 6 bases, with 10 bases sitting between them. The CDR3 has 14 residues. CDR1 SGDLS and CDR2 YYNGEE come from the germline V gene. Here the CDR3 DNA reads TGTGCCAGCAGCGTAGGTACAGGGAGTCAGCCCCAGCATTTT. Its protein is CASSVGTGSQPQHF.

The rearrangement links TRBV27 to TRBJ2-5; D might be TRBD1 (6 bases). Germline CDR1 reads MNHEY; CDR2 reads SMNVEV (reference sequence). V lost 4 bases and J 0 bases, leaving 12 bases between the germline ends. This CDR3 contains 15 residues. CDR3 in DNA: TGTGCCAGCAGTTCGTGGGGGCCCGACCAAGAGACCCAGTACTTC. Its translation is CASSSWGPDQETQYF.

This sequence joins TRBV7-6 and TRBJ1-2, with D uncertain. The V gene's germline CDR1 is SGHVS and CDR2 FNYEAQ. Trimming left V 1 base short and J 2 bases short, with 8 bases between. The CDR3 extends over 14 amino acids. CDR3 in amino acids: CASSLGQENYGYTF. For the CDR3, the DNA is TGTGCCAGCAGCTTAGGGCAGGAAAACTATGGCTACACCTTC.

V and J are TRBV7-2 and TRBJ2-2, with 11 nucleotides matching TRBD2. The CDR3 has 17 amino acids. CDR1 SGHTA and CDR2 FQGNSA come from the germline V gene. Trimming took 4 bases from V and 5 from J; bases not matched to a gene: 9. The CDR3, as DNA: TGTGCCAGCAGCTCCCCTACACTAGCGGGAGAGACCGGGGAGCTGTTTTTT. As protein: CASSSPTLAGETGELFF.

This chain's CDR3 is CASSSGGYNEQFF. CDR3 DNA sequence: TGTGCCAGCAGCTCGGGGGGGTACAATGAGCAGTTCTTC. This chain joins TRBV7-9 and TRBJ2-1; 8 nucleotides line up with TRBD2. The trim removed 4 bases at V and 4 bases at J, leaving 0 bases unmatched. Germline V gene lookup returns CDR1 SEHNR and CDR2 FQNEAQ (reference sequence). The CDR3 is 13 residues long. The full variable domain, with the rest looked up from reference TRBV7-9 and TRBJ2-1, is DTGVSQNPRHKITKRGQNVTFRCDPISEHNRLYWYRQTLGQGPEFLTYFQNEAQLEKSRLLSDRFSAERPKGSFSTLEIQRTEQGDSAMYLCASSSGGYNEQFFGPGTRLTVL.

J is TRBJ1-2 and V is TRBV2; D unresolved. CDR3 length equals 16 residues. The V end was cut by 2 bases, the J end by 0 bases, with 13 bases between. From germline, CDR1 is SNHLY and CDR2 FYNNEI. The CDR3 here is CASSEQSGHPNYGYTF. CDR3 bases: TGTGCCAGCAGTGAACAGTCAGGCCATCCTAACTATGGCTACACCTTC.

The genes are TRBV2 and TRBJ2-7; maybe TRBD1 (6 bases). The germline gives CDR1 SNHLY, CDR2 FYNNEI. This CDR3 contains 12 residues. V lost 6 bases to trimming and J lost 3 bases, with 9 bases between them. The chain's CDR3 is CASRGGFYEQYF. In DNA form, the CDR3 reads TGTGCCAGCAGAGGGGGATTCTACGAGCAGTACTTC. Together with reference TRBV2 and TRBJ2-7, the CDR3 gives the full variable domain: EPEVTQTPSHQVTQMGQEVILRCVPISNHLYFYWYRQILGQKVEFLVSFYNNEISEKSEIFDDQFSVERPDGSNFTLKIRSTKLEDSAMYFCASRGGFYEQYFGPGTRLTVT.

This chain links TRBV5-1 with TRBJ2-3; 9 nucleotides match TRBD1. The CDR3 is made up of 17 amino acids. CDR1 is SGHRS and CDR2 is YFSETQ in the germline V gene. V trimming: 3 bases; J trimming: 4 bases; junction bases outside the gene matches: 12. The DNA for the CDR3 is TGCGCCAGCAGCTCGTCTCCCGGGACAGGGTTGCCAGATACGCAGTATTTT. Amino acid sequence: CASSSSPGTGLPDTQYF.

J is TRBJ2-2 and V is TRBV6-5, with 12 bases fitting TRBD2. The CDR3 spans 16 residues. J lost 6 bases, V lost 4 bases, and 6 bases had no gene match. CDR1 and CDR2 from the germline V gene are MNHEY and SVGAGI. CDR3 sequence (DNA): TGTGCCAGCAGTTCGACTAGCGGGAGTCTTCCCGGGGAGCTGTTTTTT. Translating gives CASSSTSGSLPGELFF.

The J gene is TRBJ1-1, the V gene TRBV2, with a weak D call TRBD1 (5 bases). V lost 2 bases to trimming and J lost 0 bases, with 10 bases between them. This CDR3 is 15 amino acids long. The V gene's germline CDR1 is SNHLY and CDR2 FYNNEI. The CDR3 sequence is CASSEQGIMNTEAFF. The CDR3 bases are TGTGCCAGCAGTGAACAGGGTATCATGAACACTGAAGCTTTCTTT.

The chain is built from TRBV18 and TRBJ2-6; a possible D gene is TRBD1 (6 bases). Germline values: CDR1 KGHSH, CDR2 LQKENI. The CDR3 consists of 15 residues. The ends were cut back, 4 bases at V and 2 bases at J, with 9 bases in the middle. The CDR3 loop reads CASSRGQTGANVLTF. The CDR3 DNA is TGTGCCAGCTCACGGGGGCAGACTGGGGCCAACGTCCTGACTTTC.

This clone was counted a single time. The V call is TRBV7-6, the J call TRBJ1-1; no reliable D call. CDR1 and CDR2 from the germline V gene are SGHVS and FNYEAQ. CDR3 length: 13 amino acids. V dropped 1 base and J dropped 2 bases, with 5 bases sitting between them. The CDR3: CASSLGQNTEAFF. The CDR3 DNA follows: TGTGCCAGCAGCTTAGGACAAAACACTGAAGCTTTCTTT.

This chain uses TRBV30 with TRBJ1-2, with 9 bases lining up with TRBD1. This CDR3 region has 14 residues. Germline CDR1 is GTSNPN and CDR2 is SVGIG (reference sequence). Trimming cost V 4 bases and J 3 bases; bases outside gene matches: 6. The DNA for the CDR3 is TGTGCCTGGATGCCCGGGACAGGGTACTATGGCTACACCTTC. Protein: CAWMPGTGYYGYTF. Combining the CDR3 with reference TRBV30 and TRBJ1-2 gives the whole variable domain SQTIHQWPATLVQPVGSPLSLECTVEGTSNPNLYWYRQAAGRGLQLLFYSVGIGQISSEVPQNLSASRPQDRQFILSSKKLLLSDSGFYLCAWMPGTGYYGYTFGSGTRLTVV.

V and J are TRBV20-1 and TRBJ2-5; D is unresolved. Trimming pared 0 bases from V and 5 bases from J, leaving 4 bases between. The CDR3 extends over 11 amino acids. Germline loops: CDR1 DFQATT, CDR2 SNEGSKA (reference sequence). The CDR3 loop is CSARDLETQYF. The CDR3 DNA is TGCAGTGCTAGAGATCTGGAGACCCAGTACTTC.

This chain links TRBV9 with TRBJ2-1; 9 bases are a match to TRBD2. The V gene's germline CDR1 is SGDLS and CDR2 YYNGEE. The V gene end was trimmed by 3 bases and the J gene end by 8 bases; junction bases not matched to a gene: 6. The CDR3 runs to 14 residues. CDR3 bases: TGTGCCAGCAGCGGGAGCGGGGGGATCGATGAGCAGTTCTTC. Translation gives CASSGSGGIDEQFF.

The rearrangement uses TRBV6-6 and TRBJ2-7; maybe TRBD2 (6 bases). V was pared by 2 bases and J by 5 bases, with 13 bases between. Germline lookup yields CDR1 MNHNY and CDR2 SVGAGI (reference sequence). The length of the CDR3 is 14 residues. CDR3 bases: TGTGCCAGCAGTTACGCTCCTAGCGTCGACGAGCAGTACTTC. Translated, it gives CASSYAPSVDEQYF.

The chain links TRBV27 to TRBJ1-2, with D possibly TRBD1 on 6 matching bases. Germline CDR1 reads MNHEY; CDR2 reads SMNVEV (reference sequence). The CDR3 spans 13 residues. Trimming cost V 4 bases and J 7 bases, with 13 bases left between them. The CDR3 nucleotides read TGTGCCAGCAGTTCTCGGGGGGCCTCTGGCTACACCTTC. Encoded protein: CASSSRGASGYTF.

The chain carries TRBV9 and TRBJ1-2; 8 bases match TRBD1. Trimming cost V 1 base and J 4 bases; bases outside gene matches: 9. CDR1 and CDR2 (germline): SGDLS, YYNGEE. The CDR3 has 16 amino acids. The CDR3 loop is CASSVSGTGGGYGYTF. The CDR3 DNA follows: TGTGCCAGCAGCGTATCCGGGACAGGAGGCGGCTATGGCTACACCTTC.

The table lists this clone with a few counts. The chain links TRBV27 to TRBJ2-4; 9 bases fit TRBD2. Looked up from germline, CDR1 is MNHEY and CDR2 is SMNVEV (reference sequence). This CDR3 contains 17 residues. After removal of 10 bases from V and 1 base from J, the junction contained 14 bases not matched to a gene. The CDR3 nucleotides read TGTGCCACCTCAAGACTAGCGGTTGGTTTCGCCAAAAACATTCAGTACTTC. Amino acids: CATSRLAVGFAKNIQYF.

CDR3 sequence reads: CASSSPSGAYEQYF. CDR3 coding DNA: TGTGCCAGCAGCTCTCCTAGCGGGGCCTACGAGCAGTACTTC. The rearrangement links TRBV28 to TRBJ2-7; 9 positions match TRBD2. This CDR3 has 14 amino acids. Germline CDR1 is MDHEN and CDR2 is SYDVKM. The junction had 5 bases not matched to a gene; V was cut back by 6 bases and J by 2 bases.

This clone was recorded once. V gene TRBV27 combines with J gene TRBJ2-7; a weak D match, TRBD2 (6 bases). The CDR3 runs to 13 residues. The ends were cut back, 6 bases at V and 0 bases at J, with 9 bases in the middle. The V gene's germline CDR1 is MNHEY and CDR2 SMNVEV (reference sequence). In DNA form, the CDR3 reads TGTGCCAGCAGACTCGGGAGCTCCTACGAGCAGTACTTC. It translates to CASRLGSSYEQYF.

The chain has TRBV11-3 and TRBJ2-3; 7 bases match TRBD1. Per the germline V gene, CDR1 is SGHNT and CDR2 is YENEEA. CDR3 length equals 15 residues. With 6 bases clipped from V and 4 bases from J, the junction kept 10 bases outside the gene matches. The CDR3 here is CASSYPPQGADTQYF. Written as DNA, the CDR3 is TGTGCCAGCAGTTACCCCCCCCAGGGGGCAGATACGCAGTATTTT.